This TCR beta chain was identified during a study of blood T cells in healthy people across ages. Germline V lookup: CDR1 SQVTM, CDR2 ANQGSEA. The CDR3 has 13 amino acids. V was shortened by 6 bases and J by 4 bases, with 16 bases between the two germline ends. The authors ran a second PCR of 7 to 11 cycles using a sample-barcoded 5' primer and a J-beta primer mix. TCRdb used MiXCR to reprocess the 5' RACE reads, holding one entry per CDR3 protein. Of some 940,000 distinct CDR3 sequences detected, roughly 28% appear once; the ten largest clones hold 9.5% to 13%. Study-level points and caveats: Unsorted PBMCs prevented conclusive naive versus antigen-experienced comparison.

This clonotype was counted a few times. Its antigen is as yet unknown. The data also belong to a second study, concerning T cells of mothers and their children. This second report adds: Comparable shaping of TCR recombination output by thymic selection was observed in related and unrelated pairs.

The sequenced material came from blood. This chain connects TRBV29-1 to TRBJ2-7; D uncertain. The receptor was derived from a woman aged 40 to 49 in good health. CDR3 protein: CSVLVPANYEQYF. The CDR3 DNA sequence: TGCAGCGTCCTAGTCCCGGCCAATTACGAGCAGTACTTC.